These T cell receptor beta chains were read from a single sample in a study of blood T cells in healthy people across ages. TCRdb fed the 5' RACE reads into MiXCR, producing one record per CDR3 protein. The profile covers 650,000 to 1,000,000 distinct CDR3 sequences, with 30% to 45% appearing a single time and approximately 13% taken by the ten largest. Sequencing was done on a sample of blood. The receptors shown here come from a man aged 18 to 30 in good health. The CDR3 runs from the conserved cysteine through the conserved F or W. Each record gives: V gene, J gene, D gene, clone size, CDR3 protein, CDR3 DNA. The D gene is left open where the match is weak. Rows give clone size only sometimes, using once, few, many, or a class for an expanded clone.

>TRBV5-1|TRBJ1-5|.|.
CASSVEGERQPQHF
TGCGCCAGCAGCGTGGAAGGGGAGCGCCAGCCCCAGCATTTT
>TRBV24-1|TRBJ2-3|TRBD2|.
CATSDFRLAGATDTQYF
TGTGCCACCAGTGATTTCCGACTAGCGGGGGCCACAGATACGCAGTATTTT
>TRBV28|TRBJ2-5|TRBD2|.
CASSFQLAGGKTQYF
TGTGCCAGCAGTTTTCAACTAGCGGGGGGAAAGACCCAGTACTTC
>TRBV7-2|TRBJ2-5|.|few
CASSYRGIGGRETQYF
TGTGCCAGCAGCTACCGGGGTATAGGGGGAAGGGAGACCCAGTACTTC
>TRBV6-5|TRBJ1-1|.|.
CASSYSRAGATEAFF
TGTGCCAGCAGTTACTCTAGGGCGGGGGCCACTGAAGCTTTCTTT
>TRBV14|TRBJ2-7|TRBD1|few
CASSRYRDRIPYEQYF
TGTGCCAGCAGCCGTTACCGGGACAGGATTCCCTACGAGCAGTACTTC
>TRBV4-3|TRBJ2-7|.|.
CASSPSRLYNEQYF
TGCGCCAGCAGCCCTAGCCGACTCTACAATGAGCAGTACTTC
>TRBV7-8|TRBJ2-3|TRBD2|.
CASSLRDPSGETSTDTQYF
TGTGCCAGCAGCCTCCGAGACCCAAGCGGGGAGACTAGCACAGATACGCAGTATTTT
>TRBV7-2|TRBJ1-2|.|once
CASRNKEVGYTF
TGTGCCAGCAGGAACAAGGAAGTTGGCTACACCTTC
>TRBV28|TRBJ2-6|TRBD2|few
CASSFLAGTTSGANVLTF
TGTGCCAGCAGTTTTCTAGCGGGGACTACCTCTGGGGCCAACGTCCTGACTTTC
>TRBV10-3|TRBJ2-7|TRBD2|.
CAIGELAGGRSSYNEQYF
TGTGCCATCGGGGAACTAGCGGGGGGGAGAAGCTCCTACAATGAGCAGTACTTC
>TRBV13|TRBJ2-1|TRBD1|.
CASSFSTGGNEQFF
TGTGCCAGCAGCTTCTCGACAGGGGGCAATGAGCAGTTCTTC
>TRBV14|TRBJ2-5|.|.
CASSPLGTEETQYF
TGTGCCAGCAGCCCTCTCGGGACGGAGGAGACCCAGTACTTC
>TRBV5-5|TRBJ1-5|.|few
CASSLGTDRNQPQHF
TGTGCCAGCAGCTTGGGGACGGATAGGAATCAGCCCCAGCATTTT
>TRBV5-4|TRBJ1-2|TRBD1|.
CASSSARDSRSGYTF
TGTGCCAGCAGCTCCGCCCGGGACAGTCGAAGTGGCTACACCTTC
>TRBV29-1|TRBJ1-4|.|.
CSVSRSGTGEEKLFF
TGCAGCGTTTCCCGCTCCGGGACCGGGGAAGAAAAACTGTTTTTT
>TRBV20-1|TRBJ2-3|.|.
CSARDNLEAADTLYF
TGCAGTGCTAGAGATAATTTGGAGGCGGCGGATACGCTGTATTTT
>TRBV7-9|TRBJ1-1|.|few
CASSLATGVRTEAFF
TGTGCCAGCAGCTTAGCAACGGGGGTGCGCACTGAAGCTTTCTTT
>TRBV7-6|TRBJ1-2|.|few
CAVKTGTNYGYTF
TGTGCCGTAAAAACCGGGACTAACTATGGCTACACCTTC
>TRBV6-2/TRBV6-3|TRBJ2-1|.|few
CASSFVGGRTYNEQFF
TGTGCCAGCAGTTTTGTCGGGGGGCGCACCTACAATGAGCAGTTCTTC
>TRBV12-3/TRBV12-4|TRBJ2-5|.|.
CASSSPAGWGTQYF
TGTGCCAGCAGTTCCCCGGCAGGGTGGGGGACCCAGTACTTC
>TRBV7-9|TRBJ2-1|.|.
CASSPHSRSYNEQFF
TGTGCCAGCAGCCCGCATTCTCGCTCCTACAATGAGCAGTTCTTC
>TRBV10-3|TRBJ1-2|.|many
CAISESTHGYTF
TGTGCCATCAGTGAATCTACCCATGGCTACACCTTC
>TRBV6-5|TRBJ2-6|.|many
CASKPSDGAGANVLTF
TGTGCCAGCAAACCCTCGGACGGAGCAGGGGCCAACGTCCTGACTTTC
>TRBV6-1|TRBJ1-2|.|few
CASPGSLNYGYTF
TGTGCCAGCCCCGGCAGCCTTAACTATGGCTACACCTTC
>TRBV7-2|TRBJ2-1|.|many
CASSSVPNEQFF
TGTGCCAGCAGCTCGGTGCCGAATGAGCAGTTCTTC
>TRBV6-6|TRBJ2-3|TRBD1|.
CASSSPDRGGDTQYF
TGTGCCAGCAGTTCCCCGGACAGGGGGGGAGATACGCAGTATTTT
>TRBV11-2|TRBJ1-1|TRBD1|.
CASSSLRDRPEAFF
TGTGCCAGCAGCTCCCTCCGGGACAGACCAGAAGCTTTCTTT
>TRBV28|TRBJ1-1|TRBD1|.
CASSSPTQGTEAFF
TGTGCCAGCAGTTCACCCACACAGGGGACTGAAGCTTTCTTT
>TRBV20-1|TRBJ2-3|TRBD2|.
CSASLGLAGDRDTQYF
TGCAGTGCTAGCCTAGGACTAGCGGGGGACCGAGATACGCAGTATTTT
>TRBV6-6|TRBJ2-3|TRBD2|many
CASSYSTSGTDTQYF
TGTGCCAGCAGTTACTCGACTAGCGGCACAGATACGCAGTATTTT
>TRBV20-1|TRBJ2-1|.|once
CSALTVQQESYNEQFF
TGCAGTGCCCTGACAGTGCAGCAAGAGTCCTACAATGAGCAGTTCTTC
>TRBV3-1|TRBJ2-7|.|.
CASSLSVDEQYF
TGTGCCAGCAGCCTCTCAGTGGATGAGCAGTACTTC
>TRBV4-1|TRBJ2-2|TRBD2|.
CASSQGAGGWTGELFF
TGCGCCAGCAGCCAAGGAGCGGGGGGTTGGACCGGGGAGCTGTTTTTT
>TRBV7-9|TRBJ2-7|.|.
CASSLWGGPFDEQYF
TGTGCCAGCAGCTTATGGGGGGGGCCTTTCGATGAGCAGTACTTC
>TRBV6-4|TRBJ2-2|.|.
CASSAQDSNTGELFF
TGTGCCAGCAGCGCCCAGGACTCGAACACCGGGGAGCTGTTTTTT
>TRBV7-3|TRBJ1-4|.|few
CASSPPGQNEKLFF
TGTGCCAGCAGCCCTCCCGGGCAGAATGAAAAACTGTTTTTT
>TRBV7-6|TRBJ2-5|TRBD2|few
CASSLEIAGEETQETQYF
TGTGCCAGCAGCTTAGAAATAGCGGGGGAAGAAACTCAAGAGACCCAGTACTTC
>TRBV7-2|TRBJ1-6|.|few
CASSLLTGNSPLHF
TGTGCCAGCAGCTTACTAACAGGAAATTCACCCCTCCACTTT
>TRBV21-1|TRBJ1-5|.|many
CASSKAGGGADYNQPQHF
TGTGCCAGCAGCAAAGCGGGAGGGGGGGCCGACTACAATCAGCCCCAGCATTTT
>TRBV7-2|TRBJ2-6|.|.
CASSLKLRATGANVLTF
TGTGCCAGCAGCTTAAAACTACGGGCAACTGGGGCCAACGTCCTGACTTTC
>TRBV20-1|TRBJ2-3|.|few
CGARDPPGPTDTQYF
TGCGGTGCTAGGGATCCGCCAGGTCCAACAGATACGCAGTATTTT
>TRBV20-1|TRBJ2-1|.|many
CSAREQPGLSSYNEQFF
TGCAGTGCTAGAGAACAACCGGGACTGAGCTCCTACAATGAGCAGTTCTTC
>TRBV20-1|TRBJ1-5|TRBD1|once
CSAQGTEDQPQHF
TGCAGTGCTCAGGGGACAGAGGATCAGCCCCAGCATTTT
>TRBV5-8|TRBJ2-1|.|few
CASSFHEQFF
TGTGCCAGCAGCTTCCATGAGCAGTTCTTC
>TRBV30|TRBJ1-5|.|.
CAWTAGSNQPQHF
TGTGCCTGGACGGCAGGGAGCAATCAGCCCCAGCATTTT
>TRBV30|TRBJ2-1|TRBD1|many
CAWSDPGQGSYNEQFF
TGTGCCTGGAGTGACCCGGGACAGGGGAGCTACAATGAGCAGTTCTTC
>TRBV6-1|TRBJ2-7|.|few
CASSDHDNEVYNEQYF
TGTGCCAGCAGTGATCATGACAACGAAGTTTACAATGAGCAGTACTTC
>TRBV6-2/TRBV6-3|TRBJ2-6|.|.
CASSYSIEGANVLTF
TGTGCCAGCAGTTATAGCATCGAGGGGGCCAACGTCCTGACTTTC
>TRBV28|TRBJ2-2|.|.
CASSSKPQGTADTGELFF
TGTGCCAGCAGTTCAAAACCCCAGGGTACAGCAGACACCGGGGAGCTGTTTTTT
>TRBV29-1|TRBJ2-1|.|.
CSVRLEGGTQFF
TGCAGCGTACGACTTGAAGGGGGGACCCAGTTCTTC
>TRBV27|TRBJ2-7|.|few
CASSLNRHSSYEQYF
TGTGCCAGCAGTTTAAACAGACACAGCTCCTACGAGCAGTACTTC
>TRBV3-1|TRBJ1-1|.|.
CASSRAEGLGTEAFF
TGTGCCAGCAGCCGGGCGGAGGGTTTGGGCACTGAAGCTTTCTTT
>TRBV4-1|TRBJ1-5|TRBD1|few
CASSQGTGVQPQHF
TGCGCCAGCAGCCAGGGGACAGGGGTTCAGCCCCAGCATTTT